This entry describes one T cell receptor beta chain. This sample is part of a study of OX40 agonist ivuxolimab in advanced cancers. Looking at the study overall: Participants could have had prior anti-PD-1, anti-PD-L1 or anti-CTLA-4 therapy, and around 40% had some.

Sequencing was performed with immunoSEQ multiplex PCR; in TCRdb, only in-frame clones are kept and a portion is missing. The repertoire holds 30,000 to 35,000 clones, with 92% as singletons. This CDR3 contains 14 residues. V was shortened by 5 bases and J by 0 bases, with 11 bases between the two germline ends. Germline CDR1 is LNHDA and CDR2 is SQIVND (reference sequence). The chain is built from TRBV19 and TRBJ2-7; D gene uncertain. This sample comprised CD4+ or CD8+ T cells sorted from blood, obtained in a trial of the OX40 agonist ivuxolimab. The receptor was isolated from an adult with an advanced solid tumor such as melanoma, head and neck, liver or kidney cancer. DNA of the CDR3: TGTGCCAGTAGTGTAGGGATTTTCTCCTACGAGCAGTACTTC. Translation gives CASSVGIFSYEQYF.